The clone carrying this T cell receptor (beta chain) has only a few counts. Its antigen is currently unknown. Once RNA had been extracted, it was reverse transcribed into cDNA to act as the sequencing template. Some clones are missing from TCRdb's copy, which holds only in-frame ones; the method was immunoSEQ multiplex PCR. This table holds around 100,000 clones, 60% found once. This entry is derived from a study of CD8+ T cells in alopecia areata. Overall study context: Each day, treated patients took oral tofacitinib twice, at 5 to 10 mg per dose. Study outcomes and limitations: Whether baseline CD8+ expansion is linked to response remains uncertain, given a single nonresponder. Scalp lesions, especially in alopecia totalis/universalis, had higher clonality than normal scalp.

Documented treatment: oral pan-JAK inhibitor, 5-10 mg twice daily. Punch biopsies of lesional scalp, plus peripheral blood, were taken from alopecia areata patients. Trimming took 1 base from V and 6 from J, leaving 11 bases between them. This CDR3 has 14 residues. Germline CDR1 MNHEY, CDR2 SMNVEV (reference sequence). The gene calls are TRBV27 and TRBJ2-3; D gene uncertain. This TCR came from a human donor with alopecia areata. The material was CD8+ T cells sorted from blood, obtained between weeks 55 and 70, from a patient treated with tofacitinib. The CDR3 protein is CASSLLGPHDTQYF. In nucleotides, the CDR3 is TGTGCCAGCAGTTTATTAGGGCCGCACGATACGCAGTATTTT.